The source of this T cell receptor beta chain is a study of blood T cells in healthy people across ages (dated by TCRdb to the mid-2010s). Study-wide context: In model experiments, template switching captured roughly one uniquely barcoded TCR beta cDNA molecule for every two T cells. To track age-related changes in TCR beta repertoire diversity, the study relied on deep sequencing normalized with unique cDNA molecular identifiers. For two donors (one aged 18 to 29 and one aged 80 or older), the study analyzed two additional independent replicas of 1 million unique cDNA reads from the same blood draw. Donors of different ages were randomly distributed across sequencing lanes to avoid experimental bias. Four age groups were formed from the donors: young (average approximately 17 years), middle-aged (just under 40), aged (about 62) and long-lived (82). The investigation overall reported the following: Compared with the aged group, the long-lived group had more naive CD4+ T cells, fewer expanded clones and increased TCR diversity, a pattern suggesting age selection. As age increased, observed TCR beta diversity per million T cells dropped in a roughly linear way, and a significant reduction was already evident by age 40. A strong correlation was found between observed TCR beta diversity and the percentage of naive T cells measured by flow cytometry. Estimates of total diversity based on one million sequenced T cells were considered lower bounds and underestimates. Conclusive comparison of naive and antigen-experienced compartments was prevented by the profiling of bulk unsorted PBMCs. Because donor CMV infection status was unknown, age-related changes in expanded clonotypes were potentially confounded.

Taken from the germline V gene (reference sequence), the CDR1 and CDR2 loops are DFQATT and SNEGSKA. Trimming accounts for 7 bases at V and 5 bases at J, while the number of junction bases matched to no gene is 5. The CDR3 covers 13 residues, taking in both the cysteine and the phenylalanine. Left in the record is the CDR3 DNA by itself, 39 bases read in frame from the first base. With respect to this clonotype: Its antigen is not yet known. No base qualities exist here, and no much larger clone lies one base off it.

The approximately 41 donors, aged about 6 to 90 years, were systemically healthy Caucasian individuals from Russia. Approximately 9 milliliters of peripheral blood were collected from each donor into EDTA-treated Vacutainer tubes. Ficoll-Paque density-gradient centrifugation was used to isolate PBMCs, with at least 7 million obtained per sample. Total RNA, at least 5 micrograms per sample, was extracted from PBMCs with Trizol reagent. Naive CD45RAhigh/CD27high T cell percentages were measured by flow cytometry on a PBMC aliquot from every donor. Receptor libraries were prepared by 5' RACE. Sequencing instrument: Illumina HiSeq 2500. A second roughly 6 to 12 cycle PCR used a sample-barcoded 5' primer and a J-beta primer mix. A unique molecular identifier was introduced onto each TCR beta cDNA molecule by a template-switch 5' adaptor carrying 12 random nucleotides. Each sample yielded at least 2.5 million CDR3-containing paired-end reads. All of the RNA was converted into first-strand cDNA using the Mint cDNA synthesis kit, with a TRBC-specific oligonucleotide serving as the primer. After uracil-DNA glycosylase treatment, a first 18-cycle PCR used universal primers M1SS and BC2_uni_R on all cDNA. The study's processing was this. For normalization, 1 million high-quality reads, each with a distinct molecular identifier, were randomly selected from each sample. Instead of being binned into consensus sequences, reads with shared molecular identifiers were discarded. MiTCR, with a Q25 quality threshold and the strictest error-elimination algorithm, was used for CDR3 identification, clonotype clustering and error correction. A nonparametric unseen species model with Euler transformation was used to estimate lower-bound total TCR beta diversity. TCRdb reran the public reads through fastp at Q25 and MiXCR, keeping productive beta chains. Identical CDR3 proteins give one entry, which carries the most common genes and DNA. The V and J calls here are based on TCRdb, not the publication. For this sample the table gives 600,000 or so distinct CDR3 sequences, of which roughly 48% were detected only once. Together, the top ten hold under 30% of the sample.

The receptor comes from a man older than 75 in good health. The rearrangement combines TRBV20-1 with TRBJ2-5; 12 junctional bases match TRBD2. Sequencing was carried out using blood. The DNA sequence is given as TGCAGTGGCCTAGCGGGAGGGTTTGAGACCCAGTACTTC. This gives the protein CSGLAGGFETQYF.